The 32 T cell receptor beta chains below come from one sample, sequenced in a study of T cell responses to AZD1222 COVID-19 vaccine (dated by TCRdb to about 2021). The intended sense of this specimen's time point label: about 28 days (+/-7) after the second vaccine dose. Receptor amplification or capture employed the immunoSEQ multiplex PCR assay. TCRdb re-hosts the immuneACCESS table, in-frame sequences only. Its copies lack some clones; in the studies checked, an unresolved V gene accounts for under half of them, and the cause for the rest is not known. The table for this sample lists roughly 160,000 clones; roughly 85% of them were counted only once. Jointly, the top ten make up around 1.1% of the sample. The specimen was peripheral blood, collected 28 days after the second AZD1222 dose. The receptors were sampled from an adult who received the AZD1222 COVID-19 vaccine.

CDR3 bases: TGCGCCAGCAGTCAGTCCGGACAGGGGGCATTGCCAGATACGCAGTATTTT. Protein product: CASSQSGQGALPDTQYF. The V and J genes are TRBV23-1 and TRBJ2-3; 11 bases fit TRBD1. TRBV23-1 is assigned to the ORF class and has an uncertain function. The V and J ends lost 3 bases and 4 bases, in that order; junction bases with no gene match: 9. This CDR3 spans 17 amino acids.

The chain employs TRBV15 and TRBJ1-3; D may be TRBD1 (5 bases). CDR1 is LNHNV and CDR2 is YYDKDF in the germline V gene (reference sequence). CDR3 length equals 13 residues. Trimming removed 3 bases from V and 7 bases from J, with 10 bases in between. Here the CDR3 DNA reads TGTGCCACCAGCAGTTGGGGGGGGAACACCATATATTTT. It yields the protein CATSSWGGNTIYF.

In DNA form, the CDR3 reads TGTGCCAGCACCTTCCGGGCCCACAATCAGCCCCAGCATTTT. This translates into CASTFRAHNQPQHF. J is TRBJ1-5 and V is TRBV6-6; D ambiguous. Between the trimmed V and J ends, which lost 7 bases and 3 bases, there was a span of 13 bases. CDR1 MNHNY and CDR2 SVGAGI come from the germline V gene (reference sequence). CDR3 length: 14 residues.

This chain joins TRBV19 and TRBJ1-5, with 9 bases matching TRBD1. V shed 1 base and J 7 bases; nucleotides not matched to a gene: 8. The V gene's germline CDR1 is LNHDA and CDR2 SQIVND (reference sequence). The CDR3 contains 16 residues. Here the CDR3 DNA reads TGTGCCAGTAGTATAGGTACAGGGGGCGCGAGACAGCCCCAGCATTTT. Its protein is CASSIGTGGARQPQHF.

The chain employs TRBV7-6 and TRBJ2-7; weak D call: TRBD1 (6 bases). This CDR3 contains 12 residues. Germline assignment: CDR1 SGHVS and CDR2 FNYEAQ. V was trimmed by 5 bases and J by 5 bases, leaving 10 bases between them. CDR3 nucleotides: TGTGCCAGCAGCGTGGACAGTGACGAGCAGTACTTC. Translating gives CASSVDSDEQYF.

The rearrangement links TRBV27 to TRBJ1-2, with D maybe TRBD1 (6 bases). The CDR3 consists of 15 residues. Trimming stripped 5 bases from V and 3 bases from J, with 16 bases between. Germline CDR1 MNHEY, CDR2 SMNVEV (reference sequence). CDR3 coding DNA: TGTGCCAGCAGTCCCCGGACAGACTCCTACTATGGCTACACCTTC. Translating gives CASSPRTDSYYGYTF.

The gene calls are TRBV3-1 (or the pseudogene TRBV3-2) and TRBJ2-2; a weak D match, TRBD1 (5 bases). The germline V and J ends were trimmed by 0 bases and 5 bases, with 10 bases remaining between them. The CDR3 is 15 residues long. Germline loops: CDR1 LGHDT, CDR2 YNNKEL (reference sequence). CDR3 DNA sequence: TGTGCCAGCAGCCAAGACAGGGTTCGGACCGGGGAGCTGTTTTTT. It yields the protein CASSQDRVRTGELFF.

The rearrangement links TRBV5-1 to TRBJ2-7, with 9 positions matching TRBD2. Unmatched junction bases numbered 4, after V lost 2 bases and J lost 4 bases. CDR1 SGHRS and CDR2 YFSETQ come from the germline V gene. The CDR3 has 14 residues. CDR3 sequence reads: CASSFSGGEYEQYF. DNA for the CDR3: TGCGCCAGCAGCTTTAGCGGGGGAGAATACGAGCAGTACTTC.

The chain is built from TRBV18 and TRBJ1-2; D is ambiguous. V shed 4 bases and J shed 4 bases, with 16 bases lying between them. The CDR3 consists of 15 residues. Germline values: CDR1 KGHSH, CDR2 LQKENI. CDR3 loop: CASSLGPQKGYGYTF. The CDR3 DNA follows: TGTGCCAGCTCACTTGGGCCACAAAAAGGCTATGGCTACACCTTC.

CDR3 bases: TGTGCCAGCAGCCCTCGGGGGGCGTGGACAGGTCCCTCCTACGAGCAGTACTTC. Amino acids: CASSPRGAWTGPSYEQYF. The chain joins TRBV7-2 to TRBJ2-7; D may be TRBD1 or TRBD2 (7 bases each). CDR3 size: 18 residues. Trimming pared 5 bases from V and 0 bases from J, leaving 23 bases between. Germline-derived CDR1 and CDR2 are SGHTA and FQGNSA.

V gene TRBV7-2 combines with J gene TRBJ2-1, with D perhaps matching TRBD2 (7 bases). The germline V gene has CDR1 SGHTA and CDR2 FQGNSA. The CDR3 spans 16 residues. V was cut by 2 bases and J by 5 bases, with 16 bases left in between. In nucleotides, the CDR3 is TGTGCCAGCAGCTTAAGTTCGGGGGGCGGCCACAATGAGCAGTTCTTC. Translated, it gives CASSLSSGGGHNEQFF.

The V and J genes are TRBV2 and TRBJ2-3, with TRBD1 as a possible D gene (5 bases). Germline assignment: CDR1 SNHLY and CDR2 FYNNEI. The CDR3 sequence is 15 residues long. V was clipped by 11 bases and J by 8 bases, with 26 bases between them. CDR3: CASQTGGGVPGTQYF. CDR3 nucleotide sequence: TGTGCCTCACAAACAGGCGGTGGCGTCCCCGGTACGCAGTATTTT.

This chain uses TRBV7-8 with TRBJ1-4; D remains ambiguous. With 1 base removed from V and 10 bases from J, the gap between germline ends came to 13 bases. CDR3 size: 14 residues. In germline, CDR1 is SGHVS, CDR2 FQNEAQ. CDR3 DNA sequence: TGTGCCAGCAGCTTAGTTGCGGAGGCGGGAAAACTGTTTTTT. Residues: CASSLVAEAGKLFF.

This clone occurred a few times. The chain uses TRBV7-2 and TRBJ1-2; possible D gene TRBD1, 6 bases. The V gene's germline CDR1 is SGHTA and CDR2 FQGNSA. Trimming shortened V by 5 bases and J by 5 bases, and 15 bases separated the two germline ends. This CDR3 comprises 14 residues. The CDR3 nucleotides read TGTGCCAGCAGCCCCGGGGGGGCCGGGTATGGCTACACCTTC. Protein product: CASSPGGAGYGYTF.

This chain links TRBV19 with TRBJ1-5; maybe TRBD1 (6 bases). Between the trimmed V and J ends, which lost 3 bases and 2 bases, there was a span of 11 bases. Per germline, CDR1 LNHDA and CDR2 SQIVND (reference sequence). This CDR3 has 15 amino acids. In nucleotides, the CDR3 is TGTGCCAGTAGTATGGAGAGGGGGGGCAATCAGCCCCAGCATTTT. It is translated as CASSMERGGNQPQHF.

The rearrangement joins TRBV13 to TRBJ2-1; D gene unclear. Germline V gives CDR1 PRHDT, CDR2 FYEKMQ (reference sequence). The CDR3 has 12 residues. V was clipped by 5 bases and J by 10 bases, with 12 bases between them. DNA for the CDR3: TGTGCCAGCAGCCGCCGCAATGTGGAGCAGTTCTTC. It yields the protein CASSRRNVEQFF.

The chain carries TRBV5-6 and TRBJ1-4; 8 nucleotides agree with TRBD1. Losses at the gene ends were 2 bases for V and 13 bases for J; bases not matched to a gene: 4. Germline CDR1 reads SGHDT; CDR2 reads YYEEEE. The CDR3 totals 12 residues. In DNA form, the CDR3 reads TGTGCCAGCAGCTTCGCCGGACAGGGACTGTTTTTT. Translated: CASSFAGQGLFF. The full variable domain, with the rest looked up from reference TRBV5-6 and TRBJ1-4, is DAGVTQSPTHLIKTRGQQVTLRCSPKSGHDTVSWYQQALGQGPQFIFQYYEEEERQRGNFPDRFSGHQFPNYSSELNVNALLLGDSALYLCASSFAGQGLFFGSGTQLSVL.

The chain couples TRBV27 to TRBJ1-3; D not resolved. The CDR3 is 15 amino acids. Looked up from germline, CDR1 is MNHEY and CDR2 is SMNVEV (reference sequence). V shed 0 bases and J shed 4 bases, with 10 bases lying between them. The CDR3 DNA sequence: TGTGCCAGCAGTTTATCGGTGGGTACCGGAAACACCATATATTTT. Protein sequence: CASSLSVGTGNTIYF.

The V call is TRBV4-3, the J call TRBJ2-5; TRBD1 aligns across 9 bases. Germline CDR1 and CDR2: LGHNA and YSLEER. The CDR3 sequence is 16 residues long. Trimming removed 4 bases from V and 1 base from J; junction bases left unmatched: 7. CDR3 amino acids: CASSPWGTGFQETQYF. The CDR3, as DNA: TGCGCCAGCAGCCCCTGGGGGACAGGGTTCCAAGAGACCCAGTACTTC.

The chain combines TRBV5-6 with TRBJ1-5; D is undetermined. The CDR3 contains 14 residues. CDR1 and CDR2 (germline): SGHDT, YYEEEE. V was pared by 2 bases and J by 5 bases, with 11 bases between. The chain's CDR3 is CASSFGGGDQPQHF. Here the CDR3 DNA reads TGTGCCAGCAGCTTTGGCGGTGGCGATCAGCCCCAGCATTTT.

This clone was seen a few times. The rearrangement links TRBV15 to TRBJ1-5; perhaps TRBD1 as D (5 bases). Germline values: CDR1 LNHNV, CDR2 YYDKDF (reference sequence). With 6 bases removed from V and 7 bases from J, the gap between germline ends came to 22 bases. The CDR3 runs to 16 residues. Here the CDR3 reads CATRRFGFGGRQPQHF. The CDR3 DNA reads TGTGCCACCAGGAGGTTCGGGTTCGGGGGGAGGCAGCCCCAGCATTTT.

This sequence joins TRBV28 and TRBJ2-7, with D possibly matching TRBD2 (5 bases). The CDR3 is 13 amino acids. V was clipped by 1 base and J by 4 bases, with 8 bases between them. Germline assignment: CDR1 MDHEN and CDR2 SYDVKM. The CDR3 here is CASSLYRGYEQYF. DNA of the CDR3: TGTGCCAGCAGTTTATACCGCGGGTACGAGCAGTACTTC. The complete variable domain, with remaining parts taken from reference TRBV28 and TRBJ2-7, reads DVKVTQSSRYLVKRTGEKVFLECVQDMDHENMFWYRQDPGLGLRLIYFSYDVKMKEKGDIPEGYSVSREKKERFSLILESASTNQTSMYLCASSLYRGYEQYFGPGTRLTVT.

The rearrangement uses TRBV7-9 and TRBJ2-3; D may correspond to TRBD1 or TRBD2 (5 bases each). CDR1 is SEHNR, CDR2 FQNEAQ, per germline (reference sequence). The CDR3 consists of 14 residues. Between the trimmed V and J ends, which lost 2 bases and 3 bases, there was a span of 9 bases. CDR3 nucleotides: TGTGCCAGCAGCTTAATGGGGACGACAGATACGCAGTATTTT. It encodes CASSLMGTTDTQYF.

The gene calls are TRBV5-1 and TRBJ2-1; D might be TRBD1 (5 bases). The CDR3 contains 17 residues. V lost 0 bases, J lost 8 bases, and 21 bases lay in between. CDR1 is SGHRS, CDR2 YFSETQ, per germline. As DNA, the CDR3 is TGCGCCAGCAGCTTGGAGTGGCGGTTAGGGGCTGGCGATGAGCAGTTCTTC. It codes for CASSLEWRLGAGDEQFF.

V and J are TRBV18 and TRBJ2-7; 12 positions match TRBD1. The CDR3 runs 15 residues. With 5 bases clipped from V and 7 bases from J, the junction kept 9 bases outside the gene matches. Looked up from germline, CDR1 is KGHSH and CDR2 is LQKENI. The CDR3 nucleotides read TGTGCCAGCTCATCAGTGGGACAGGGGGCTGAGGAGCAGTACTTC. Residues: CASSSVGQGAEEQYF.

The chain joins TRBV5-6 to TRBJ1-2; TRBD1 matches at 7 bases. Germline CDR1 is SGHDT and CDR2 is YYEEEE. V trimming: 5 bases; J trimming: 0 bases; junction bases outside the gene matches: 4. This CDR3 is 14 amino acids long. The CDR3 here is CASRYRGTNYGYTF. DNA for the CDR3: TGTGCCAGCAGATACAGGGGAACTAACTATGGCTACACCTTC.

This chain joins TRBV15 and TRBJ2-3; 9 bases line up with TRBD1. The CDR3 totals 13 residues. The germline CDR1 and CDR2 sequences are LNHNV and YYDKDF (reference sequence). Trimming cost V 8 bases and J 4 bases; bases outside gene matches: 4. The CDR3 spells CATSGTGSDTQYF. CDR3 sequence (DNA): TGTGCCACCTCCGGGACAGGGTCAGATACGCAGTATTTT.

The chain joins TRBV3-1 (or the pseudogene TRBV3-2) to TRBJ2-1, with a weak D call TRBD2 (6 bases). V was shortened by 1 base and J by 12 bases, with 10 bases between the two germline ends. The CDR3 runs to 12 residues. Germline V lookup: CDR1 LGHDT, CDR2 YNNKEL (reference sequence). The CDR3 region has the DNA TGTGCCAGCAGCCAAGCGGGGAGGTGGCAGTTCTTC. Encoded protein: CASSQAGRWQFF.

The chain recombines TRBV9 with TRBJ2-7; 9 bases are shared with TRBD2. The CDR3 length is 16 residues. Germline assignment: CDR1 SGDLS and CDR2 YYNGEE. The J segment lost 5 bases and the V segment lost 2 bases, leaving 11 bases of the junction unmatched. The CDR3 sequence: CASSVAPTLAGNEQYF. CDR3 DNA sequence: TGTGCCAGCAGCGTGGCCCCAACCCTAGCGGGGAACGAGCAGTACTTC.

CDR3 nucleotides: TGTGCCAGCAGTTACGGGTTGACAGGGGGGACCACTGAAGCTTTCTTT. Encoded protein: CASSYGLTGGTTEAFF. This chain connects TRBV6-5 to TRBJ1-1, with 9 bases that match TRBD1. The CDR3 is 16 residues long. Germline loops: CDR1 MNHEY, CDR2 SVGAGI. V dropped 2 bases and J dropped 4; count of bases not matched to a gene: 8.

CDR3 DNA: TGCACCAGCAGCCAAGAGACCCAGTACTTC. This encodes CTSSQETQYF. The J gene is TRBJ2-5, the V gene TRBV1. TRBV1 is deemed a pseudogene. This CDR3 contains 10 residues.

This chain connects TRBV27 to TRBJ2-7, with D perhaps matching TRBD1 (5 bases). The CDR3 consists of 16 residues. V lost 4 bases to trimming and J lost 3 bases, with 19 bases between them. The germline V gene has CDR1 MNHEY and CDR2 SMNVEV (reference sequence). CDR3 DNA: TGTGCCAGCAGTTCCCCAGGTGGGGCGTGTTTCTACGAGCAGTACTTC. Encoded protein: CASSSPGGACFYEQYF.